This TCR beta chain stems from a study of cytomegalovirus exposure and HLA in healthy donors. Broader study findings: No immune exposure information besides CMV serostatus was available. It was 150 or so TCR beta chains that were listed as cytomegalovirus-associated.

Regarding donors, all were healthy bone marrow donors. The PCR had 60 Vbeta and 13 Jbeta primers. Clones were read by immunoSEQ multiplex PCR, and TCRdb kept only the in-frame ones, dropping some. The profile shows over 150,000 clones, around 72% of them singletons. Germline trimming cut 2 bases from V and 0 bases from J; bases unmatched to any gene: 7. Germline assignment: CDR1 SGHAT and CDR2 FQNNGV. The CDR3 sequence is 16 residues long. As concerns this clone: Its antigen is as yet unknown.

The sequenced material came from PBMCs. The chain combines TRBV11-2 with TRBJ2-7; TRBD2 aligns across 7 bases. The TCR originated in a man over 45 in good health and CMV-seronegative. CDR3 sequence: CASSLPRGGSSYEQYF. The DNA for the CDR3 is TGTGCCAGCAGCTTACCCCGGGGAGGGAGCTCCTACGAGCAGTACTTC.